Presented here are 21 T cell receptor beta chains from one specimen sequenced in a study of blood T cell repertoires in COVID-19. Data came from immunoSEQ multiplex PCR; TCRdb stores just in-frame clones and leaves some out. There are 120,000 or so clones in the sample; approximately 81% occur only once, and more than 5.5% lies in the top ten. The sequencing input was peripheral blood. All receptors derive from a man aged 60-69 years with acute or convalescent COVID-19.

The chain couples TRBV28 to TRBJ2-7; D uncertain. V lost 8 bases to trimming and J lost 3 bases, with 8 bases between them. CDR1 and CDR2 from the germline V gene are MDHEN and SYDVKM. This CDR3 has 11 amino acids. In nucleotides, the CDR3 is TGTGCCAGCTGTACACGCTACGAGCAGTACTTC. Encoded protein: CASCTRYEQYF.

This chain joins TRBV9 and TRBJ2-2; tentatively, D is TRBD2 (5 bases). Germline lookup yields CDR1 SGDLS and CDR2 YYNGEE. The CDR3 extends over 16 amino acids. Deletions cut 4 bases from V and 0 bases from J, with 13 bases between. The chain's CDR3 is CASSPNSGTNTGELFF. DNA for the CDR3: TGTGCCAGCAGCCCGAACTCGGGAACGAACACCGGGGAGCTGTTTTTT.

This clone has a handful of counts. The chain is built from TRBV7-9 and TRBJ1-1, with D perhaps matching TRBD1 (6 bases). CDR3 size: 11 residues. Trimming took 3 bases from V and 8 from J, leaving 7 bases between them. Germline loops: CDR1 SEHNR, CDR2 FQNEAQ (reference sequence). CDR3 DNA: TGTGCCAGCAGCTTCACAGGGGAAGCTTTCTTT. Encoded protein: CASSFTGEAFF.

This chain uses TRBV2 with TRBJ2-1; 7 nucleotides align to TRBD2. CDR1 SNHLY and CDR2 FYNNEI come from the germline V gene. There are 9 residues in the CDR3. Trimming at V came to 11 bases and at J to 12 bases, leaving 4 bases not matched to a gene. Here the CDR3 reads CAWDYLQFF. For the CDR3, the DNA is TGTGCCTGGGACTACCTGCAGTTCTTC. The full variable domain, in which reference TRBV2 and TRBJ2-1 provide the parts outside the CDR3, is EPEVTQTPSHQVTQMGQEVILRCVPISNHLYFYWYRQILGQKVEFLVSFYNNEISEKSEIFDDQFSVERPDGSNFTLKIRSTKLEDSAMYFCAWDYLQFFGPGTRLTVL.

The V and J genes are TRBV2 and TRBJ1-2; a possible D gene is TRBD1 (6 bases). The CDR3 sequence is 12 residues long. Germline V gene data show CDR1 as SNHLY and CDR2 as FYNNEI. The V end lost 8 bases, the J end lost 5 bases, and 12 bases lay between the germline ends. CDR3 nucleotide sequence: TGTGCCAGCTCAGGGGAGAGTTATGGCTACACCTTC. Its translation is CASSGESYGYTF. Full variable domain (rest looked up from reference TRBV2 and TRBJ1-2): EPEVTQTPSHQVTQMGQEVILRCVPISNHLYFYWYRQILGQKVEFLVSFYNNEISEKSEIFDDQFSVERPDGSNFTLKIRSTKLEDSAMYFCASSGESYGYTFGSGTRLTVV.

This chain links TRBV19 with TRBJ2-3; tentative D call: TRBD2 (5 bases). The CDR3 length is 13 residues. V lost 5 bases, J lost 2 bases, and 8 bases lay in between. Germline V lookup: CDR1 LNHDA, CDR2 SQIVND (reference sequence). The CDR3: CASSSGSTDTQYF. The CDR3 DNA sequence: TGTGCCAGTAGTTCGGGGTCCACAGATACGCAGTATTTT.

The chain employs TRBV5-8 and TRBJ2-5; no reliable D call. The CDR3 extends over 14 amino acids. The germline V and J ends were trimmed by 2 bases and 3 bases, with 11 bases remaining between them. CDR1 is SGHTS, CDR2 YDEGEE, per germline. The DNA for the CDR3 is TGTGCCAGCAGCTTAATCGGGTCAGAAGAGACCCAGTACTTC. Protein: CASSLIGSEETQYF.

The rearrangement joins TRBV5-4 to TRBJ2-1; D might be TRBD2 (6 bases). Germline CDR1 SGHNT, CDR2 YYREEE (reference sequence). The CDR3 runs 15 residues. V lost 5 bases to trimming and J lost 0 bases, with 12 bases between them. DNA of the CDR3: TGTGCCAGCAGTCCCGGGGGTAGCTCCTACAATGAGCAGTTCTTC. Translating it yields CASSPGGSSYNEQFF. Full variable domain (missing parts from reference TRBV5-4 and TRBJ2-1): ETGVTQSPTHLIKTRGQQVTLRCSSQSGHNTVSWYQQALGQGPQFIFQYYREEENGRGNFPPRFSGLQFPNYSSELNVNALELDDSALYLCASSPGGSSYNEQFFGPGTRLTVL.

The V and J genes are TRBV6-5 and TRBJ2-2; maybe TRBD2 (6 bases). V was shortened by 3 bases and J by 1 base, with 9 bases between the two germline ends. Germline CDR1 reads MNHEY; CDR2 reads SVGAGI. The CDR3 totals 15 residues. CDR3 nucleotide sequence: TGTGCCAGCAGTTATTCCGGGGGGAACACCGGGGAGCTGTTTTTT. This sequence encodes CASSYSGGNTGELFF.

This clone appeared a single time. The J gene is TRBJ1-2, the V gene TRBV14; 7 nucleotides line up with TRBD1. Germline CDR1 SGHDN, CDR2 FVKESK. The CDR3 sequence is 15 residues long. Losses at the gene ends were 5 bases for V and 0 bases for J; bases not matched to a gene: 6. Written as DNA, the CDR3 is TGTGCCAGCAGCGAAGGGACAGCTCCTAACTATGGCTACACCTTC. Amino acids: CASSEGTAPNYGYTF.

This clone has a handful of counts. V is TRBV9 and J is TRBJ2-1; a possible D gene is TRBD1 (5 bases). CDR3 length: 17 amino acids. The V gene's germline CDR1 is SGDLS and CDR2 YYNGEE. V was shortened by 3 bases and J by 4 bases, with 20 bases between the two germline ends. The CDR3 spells CASSAIPGNRKYNEQFF. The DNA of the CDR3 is TGTGCCAGCAGCGCTATCCCCGGCAACAGGAAATACAATGAGCAGTTCTTC.

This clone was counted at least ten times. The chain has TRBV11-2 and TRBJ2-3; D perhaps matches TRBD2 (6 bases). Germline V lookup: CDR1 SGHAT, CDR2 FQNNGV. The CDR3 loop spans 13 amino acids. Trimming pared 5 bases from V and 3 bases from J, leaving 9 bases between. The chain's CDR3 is CASSRLVTDTQYF. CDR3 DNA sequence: TGTGCCAGCAGCAGACTAGTAACAGATACGCAGTATTTT.

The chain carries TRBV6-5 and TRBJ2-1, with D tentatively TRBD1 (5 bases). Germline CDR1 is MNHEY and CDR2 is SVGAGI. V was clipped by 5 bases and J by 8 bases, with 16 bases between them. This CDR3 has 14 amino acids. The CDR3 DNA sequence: TGTGCCAGCAGTCAGGGTGGTGCGAGCGATGAGCAGTTCTTC. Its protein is CASSQGGASDEQFF.

The CDR3 sequence: CASSRGGQPADTQYF. The CDR3, as DNA: TGTGCCAGCTCCCGGGGGGGCCAGCCGGCAGATACGCAGTATTTT. The chain combines TRBV5-6 with TRBJ2-3, with 8 bases that match TRBD2. The CDR3 runs to 15 residues. CDR1 is SGHDT and CDR2 is YYEEEE in the germline V gene. V shed 7 bases, J shed 4 bases, and the junction held 11 bases outside the gene matches.

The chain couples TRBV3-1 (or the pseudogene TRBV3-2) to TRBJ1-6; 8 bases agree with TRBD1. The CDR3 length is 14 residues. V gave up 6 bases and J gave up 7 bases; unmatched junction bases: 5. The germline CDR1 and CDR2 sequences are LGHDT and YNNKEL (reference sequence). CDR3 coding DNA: TGTGCCAGCAGGACAGGGGCAGTGAATTCACCCCTCCACTTT. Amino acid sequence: CASRTGAVNSPLHF.

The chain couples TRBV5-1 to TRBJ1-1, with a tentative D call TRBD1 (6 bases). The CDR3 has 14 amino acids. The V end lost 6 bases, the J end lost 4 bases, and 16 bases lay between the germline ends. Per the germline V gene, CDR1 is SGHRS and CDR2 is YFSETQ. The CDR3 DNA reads TGCGCCAGCAAAGGGGCAGGGGTAATCACTGAAGCTTTCTTT. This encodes CASKGAGVITEAFF.

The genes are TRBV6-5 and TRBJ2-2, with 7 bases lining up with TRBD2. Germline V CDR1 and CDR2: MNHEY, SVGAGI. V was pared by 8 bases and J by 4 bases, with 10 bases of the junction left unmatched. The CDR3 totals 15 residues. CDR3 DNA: TGTGCCAGCTGGCCTAGCGGAGGTTTCACCGGGGAGCTGTTTTTT. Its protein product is CASWPSGGFTGELFF.

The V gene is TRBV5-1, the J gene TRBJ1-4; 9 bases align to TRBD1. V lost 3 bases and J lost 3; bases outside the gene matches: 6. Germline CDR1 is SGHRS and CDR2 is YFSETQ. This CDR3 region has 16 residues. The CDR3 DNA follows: TGCGCCAGCAGCTCAGGGGGGACAGGGTCTAATGAAAAACTGTTTTTT. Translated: CASSSGGTGSNEKLFF.

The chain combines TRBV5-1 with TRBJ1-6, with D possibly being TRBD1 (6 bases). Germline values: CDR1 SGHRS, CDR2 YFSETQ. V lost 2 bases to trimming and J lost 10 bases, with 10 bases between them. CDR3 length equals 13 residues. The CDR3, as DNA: TGCGCCAGCAGCTTACAGGGTGACTCACCCCTCCACTTT. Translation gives CASSLQGDSPLHF.

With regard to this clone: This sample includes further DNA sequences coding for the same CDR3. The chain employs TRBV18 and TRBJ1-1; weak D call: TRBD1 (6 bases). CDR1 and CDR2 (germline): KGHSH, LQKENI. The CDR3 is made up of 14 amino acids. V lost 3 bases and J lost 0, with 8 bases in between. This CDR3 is CASSPDRLNTEAFF. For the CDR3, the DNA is TGTGCCAGCTCACCGGACAGATTGAACACTGAAGCTTTCTTT.

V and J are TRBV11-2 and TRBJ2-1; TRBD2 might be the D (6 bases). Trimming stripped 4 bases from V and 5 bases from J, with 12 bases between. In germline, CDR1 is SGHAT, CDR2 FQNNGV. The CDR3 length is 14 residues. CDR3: CASSSGTLHNEQFF. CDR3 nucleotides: TGTGCCAGCAGCTCCGGGACTCTACACAATGAGCAGTTCTTC.